The sequence of this T cell receptor beta chain was determined in a study of CD8+ T cells in alopecia areata. Study details: People stayed on tofacitinib for 6 to 18 months, then stopped the drug for 6 months.

The authors extracted RNA and reverse transcribed it into cDNA as the sequencing template. Method: immunoSEQ multiplex PCR; TCRdb's copy keeps in-frame clones and lacks some. The sample includes more than 200,000 clones, 65% to 70% of them seen just once. Study results and limitations: Scalp lesions, especially in alopecia totalis/universalis, had higher clonality than normal scalp. Normal skin's resident alphabeta T cells are sequenced alongside lesional scalp T cells.

To note about this clone: Its antigen remains unknown.

Material: CD4+ T cells sorted from blood, obtained at week 0. The receptor comes from a human donor with alopecia areata.

CDR3 in DNA: TGCAGCGGCGGAAGCAGGGGTTTGGCTGAAGCTTTCTTT. Translation gives CSGGSRGLAEAFF. V and J are TRBV29-1 and TRBJ1-1, with D maybe TRBD1 (6 bases). Germline CDR1 and CDR2: SQVTM and ANQGSEA. The CDR3 loop spans 13 amino acids. V lost 7 bases to trimming and J lost 6 bases, with 18 bases between them. Combining the CDR3 with reference TRBV29-1 and TRBJ1-1 gives the whole variable domain SAVISQKPSRDICQRGTSLTIQCQVDSQVTMMFWYRQQPGQSLTLIATANQGSEATYESGFVIDKFPISRPNLTFSTLTVSNMSPEDSSIYLCSGGSRGLAEAFFGQGTRLTVV.